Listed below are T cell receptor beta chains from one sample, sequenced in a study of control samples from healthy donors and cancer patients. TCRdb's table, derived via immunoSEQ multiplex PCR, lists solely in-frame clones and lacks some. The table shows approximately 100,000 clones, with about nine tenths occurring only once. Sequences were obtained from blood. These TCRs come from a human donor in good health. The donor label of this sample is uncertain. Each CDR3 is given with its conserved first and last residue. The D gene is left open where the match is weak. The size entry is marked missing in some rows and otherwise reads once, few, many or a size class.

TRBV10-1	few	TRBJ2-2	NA	TGCGCCAGCAGGCCTACTAGCACCGGGGAGCTGTTTTTT	CASRPTSTGELFF
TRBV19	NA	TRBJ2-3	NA	TGTGCCAGTAGTCTGGGCTCGGGAGATACGCAGTATTTT	CASSLGSGDTQYF
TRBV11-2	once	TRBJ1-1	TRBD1	TGTGCCAGCAGGCCACAGGGGCAGGGGACTGAAGCTTTCTTT	CASRPQGQGTEAFF
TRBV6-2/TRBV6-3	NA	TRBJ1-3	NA	TGTGCCAGCAGTTCCCGACTGCTCTCTGGAAACACCATATATTTT	CASSSRLLSGNTIYF
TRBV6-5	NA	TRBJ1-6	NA	TGTGCCAGCAGACCGACAGGCATTAATTCACCCCTCCACTTT	CASRPTGINSPLHF
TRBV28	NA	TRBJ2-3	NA	TGTGCCAGCAGTTCAACTAGCACAGATACGCAGTATTTT	CASSSTSTDTQYF
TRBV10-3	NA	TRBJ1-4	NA	TGTGCCATCAGTGTGGGGCAGTCTCCAACTAATGAAAAACTGTTTTTT	CAISVGQSPTNEKLFF
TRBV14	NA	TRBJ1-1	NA	TGTGCCAGCAGCCAAGACCAGAACACTGAAGCTTTCTTT	CASSQDQNTEAFF
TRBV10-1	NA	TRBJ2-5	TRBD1	TGCGCCAGCACCGATGGGACAGGGCAAGAGACCCAGTACTTC	CASTDGTGQETQYF
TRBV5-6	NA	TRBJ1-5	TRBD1	TGTGCCAGCAGCTTGAGGCGGACAGGGGAAGGGGAGCCCCAGCATTTT	CASSLRRTGEGEPQHF
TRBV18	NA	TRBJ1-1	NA	TGTGCCAGCTCCTCCCAGGGAAGTGGGACCACTGAAGCTTTCTTT	CASSSQGSGTTEAFF
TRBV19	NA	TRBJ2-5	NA	TGTGCCAGTAGTATGTCCTGGCTGGGCGAGACCCAGTACTTC	CASSMSWLGETQYF
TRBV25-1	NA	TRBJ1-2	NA	TGTGCCAGCAGTGCGCATTCGGACAGATATGCGGGAGGCTACACCTTC	CASSAHSDRYAGGYTF
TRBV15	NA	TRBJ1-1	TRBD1	TGTGCCACCAGCAGAGGAACAGGGGGGTTTGAAGCTTTCTTT	CATSRGTGGFEAFF
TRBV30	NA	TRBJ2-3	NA	TGTGCCTGGAGTGTACTCGGGCTGAGAGATACGCAGTATTTT	CAWSVLGLRDTQYF
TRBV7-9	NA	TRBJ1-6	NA	TGTGCCAGCAGCTTATCAGGGGCCCTGAATTCACCCCTCCACTTT	CASSLSGALNSPLHF
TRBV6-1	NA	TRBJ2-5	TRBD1	TGTGCCAGCAGTGAATGGATGACAGGGAAGGGGCACGAGACCCAGTACTTC	CASSEWMTGKGHETQYF
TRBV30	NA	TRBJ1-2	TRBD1	TGTGCCTGGAGTTCGAGACAGGGATATCATGGCTACACCTTC	CAWSSRQGYHGYTF
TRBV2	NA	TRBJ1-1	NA	TGTGCCAGCAGTGAGTGGACTGAAGCTTTCTTT	CASSEWTEAFF
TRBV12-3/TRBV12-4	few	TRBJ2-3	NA	TGTGCCAGTGCCCAGACCACAGATACGCAGTATTTT	CASAQTTDTQYF
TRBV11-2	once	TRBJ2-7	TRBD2	TGTGCCAGCAGCATGACTAGCGGGGGCTACGAGCAGTACTTC	CASSMTSGGYEQYF
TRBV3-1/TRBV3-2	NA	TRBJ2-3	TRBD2	TGTGCCAGCAGCCAACACCTCAAGCGGGGGACTATAGATACGCAGTATTTT	CASSQHLKRGTIDTQYF
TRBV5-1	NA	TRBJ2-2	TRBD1	TGCGCCAGCAGCCCGGGACAGAATTCGTGGCGGCAGATTCCCGGGGAGCTGTTTTTT	CASSPGQNSWRQIPGELFF
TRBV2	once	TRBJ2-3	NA	TGTGCCAGCAGTGTAGCTGATACGCAGTATTTT	CASSVADTQYF
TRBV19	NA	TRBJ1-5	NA	TGTGCCAGTAGTCCGAGGGAGGTCTATAGCAATCAGCCCCAGCATTTT	CASSPREVYSNQPQHF
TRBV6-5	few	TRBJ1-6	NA	TGTGCCAGCAGCGCTGGACCCTATAATTCACCCCTCCACTTT	CASSAGPYNSPLHF
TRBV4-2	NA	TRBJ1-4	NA	TGTGCCAGCAGCCAAGACAGGGTGAATGAAAAACTGTTTTTT	CASSQDRVNEKLFF
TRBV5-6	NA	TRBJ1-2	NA	TGTGCCAGCAGCACTCTGGGGGCATTATATGGCTACACCTTC	CASSTLGALYGYTF
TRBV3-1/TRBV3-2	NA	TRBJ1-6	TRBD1	TGTGCCAGCAGCCAAGAGGAGGACAGGTATAATTCACCCCTCCACTTT	CASSQEEDRYNSPLHF
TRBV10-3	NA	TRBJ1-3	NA	TGTGCCGTCAGACAAGACTCGGGAAACACCATATATTTT	CAVRQDSGNTIYF
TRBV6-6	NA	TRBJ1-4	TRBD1	TGTGCCAGCACCGAGGGGGACAGGGGTGAAAAACTGTTTTTT	CASTEGDRGEKLFF
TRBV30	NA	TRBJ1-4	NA	TGTGCCTGGAGTAGGGACTTTAGGGAGGAAAAACTGTTTTTT	CAWSRDFREEKLFF
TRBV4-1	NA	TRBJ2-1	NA	TGCGCCAGCAGCCAAGGTGGGGCCGGGACCTACAATGAGCAGTTCTTC	CASSQGGAGTYNEQFF
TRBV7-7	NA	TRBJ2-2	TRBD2	TGTGCCAGCAGCCCAACTAGCGGGGGATCAGGGGAGCTGTTTTTT	CASSPTSGGSGELFF
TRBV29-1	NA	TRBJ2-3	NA	TGCAGCGTAGGGGGAAGGAGGGATACGCAGTATTTT	CSVGGRRDTQYF
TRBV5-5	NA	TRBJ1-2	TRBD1	TGTGCCAGCAGATCCGGGACAGGGGGCTTCTATGGCTACACCTTC	CASRSGTGGFYGYTF
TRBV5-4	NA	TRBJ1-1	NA	TGTGCCAGCAGCCAAGGACAGATGAACACTGAAGCTTTCTTT	CASSQGQMNTEAFF
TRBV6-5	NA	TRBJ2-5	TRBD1	TGTGCCAGCAGTTACTCGGGACAGGGGGGAGAGACCCAGTACTTC	CASSYSGQGGETQYF
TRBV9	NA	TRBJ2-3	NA	TGTGCCAGCAGCGTAGGTTGGACTACAGATACGCAGTATTTT	CASSVGWTTDTQYF
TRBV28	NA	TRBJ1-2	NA	TGTGCCAGCAGCACCGGGACGGCTTATGGCTACACCTTC	CASSTGTAYGYTF
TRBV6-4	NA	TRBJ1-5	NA	TGTGCCAGCAATCCCCAGGGTTCCCTTTCTCAGCCCCAGCATTTT	CASNPQGSLSQPQHF
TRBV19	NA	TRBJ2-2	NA	TGTGCCAGTAGTAATAGTCCTTGGCGGCCGGAGAACACCGGGGAGCTGTTTTTT	CASSNSPWRPENTGELFF
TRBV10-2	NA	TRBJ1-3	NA	TGCGCCAGCAGTGAGTCTGATGGAAACACCATATATTTT	CASSESDGNTIYF
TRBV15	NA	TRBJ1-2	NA	TGTGCCACCAGCAGAGATAGCAAGGGGCCGGGTGGCTACACCTTC	CATSRDSKGPGGYTF